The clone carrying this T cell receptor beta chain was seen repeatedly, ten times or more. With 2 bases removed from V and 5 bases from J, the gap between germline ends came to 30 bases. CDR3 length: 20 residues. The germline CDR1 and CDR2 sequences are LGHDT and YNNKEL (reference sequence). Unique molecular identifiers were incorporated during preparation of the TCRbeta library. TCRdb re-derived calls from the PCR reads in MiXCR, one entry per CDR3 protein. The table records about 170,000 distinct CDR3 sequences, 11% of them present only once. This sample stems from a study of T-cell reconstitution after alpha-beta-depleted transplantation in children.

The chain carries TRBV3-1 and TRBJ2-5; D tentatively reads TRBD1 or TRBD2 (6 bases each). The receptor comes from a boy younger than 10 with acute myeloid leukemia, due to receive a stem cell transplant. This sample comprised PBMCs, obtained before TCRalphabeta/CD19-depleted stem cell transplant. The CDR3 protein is CASSQLGPWGADTLGETQYF. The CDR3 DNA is TGTGCCAGCAGCCAACTTGGCCCATGGGGGGCCGACACTCTCGGGGAGACCCAGTACTTC.